These 31 T cell receptor beta chains originate from one sample sequenced in a study of shared clonotypes between healthy human individuals. This table comes from immunoSEQ multiplex PCR, and its TCRdb copy is limited to in-frame clones, with some not included. The repertoire includes 2 million to 2.5 million clones, over 85% of them detected once, and about 0.41% sits in the top ten. Sample: naive CD4+ T cells from PBMCs. Specified subset: CD45RA+ positively selected. These receptors all come from a man aged 18 to 29 in good health. Some clones in this sample may be carry-over from other donors' samples.

This clone is a singleton in its sample. V is TRBV6-5 and J is TRBJ1-3; 8 bases are shared with TRBD1. Trimming at V came to 5 bases and at J to 9 bases, leaving 12 bases not matched to a gene. The CDR3 totals 15 residues. Germline assignment: CDR1 MNHEY and CDR2 SVGAGI. The CDR3 DNA sequence: TGTGCCAGCAGTAGACTGACAGGGGCTCTCGGCACCATATATTTT. Translation gives CASSRLTGALGTIYF.

The rearrangement uses TRBV28 and TRBJ2-1, with D uncertain. The CDR3 sequence is 13 residues long. V lost 9 bases and J 6 bases, leaving 15 bases between the germline ends. Germline V gives CDR1 MDHEN, CDR2 SYDVKM. This CDR3 is CASQTANPNEQFF. CDR3 nucleotide sequence: TGTGCCAGTCAGACTGCAAATCCCAATGAGCAGTTCTTC. The complete variable domain, with remaining parts taken from reference TRBV28 and TRBJ2-1, reads DVKVTQSSRYLVKRTGEKVFLECVQDMDHENMFWYRQDPGLGLRLIYFSYDVKMKEKGDIPEGYSVSREKKERFSLILESASTNQTSMYLCASQTANPNEQFFGPGTRLTVL.

The chain has TRBV5-1 and TRBJ2-5; possibly TRBD1 or TRBD2 for D (5 bases each). This CDR3 has 15 residues. Germline CDR1 SGHRS, CDR2 YFSETQ. V was trimmed by 4 bases and J by 2 bases, leaving 15 bases between them. CDR3 in amino acids: CASSARDRRQETQYF. CDR3 DNA: TGCGCCAGCAGCGCCAGGGACCGGAGACAAGAGACCCAGTACTTC.

The chain couples TRBV7-9 to TRBJ2-1, with 7 bases identical to TRBD2. This CDR3 is 14 amino acids long. V gave up 5 bases and J gave up 9 bases; unmatched junction bases: 10. The germline V gene has CDR1 SEHNR and CDR2 FQNEAQ (reference sequence). Here the CDR3 DNA reads TGTGCCAGCAGCGCCCCGAGGACTAGTGGTGAGCAGTTCTTC. Translated: CASSAPRTSGEQFF.

With respect to this clone: This CDR3 is also generated by other DNA sequences in the sample. The chain joins TRBV7-9 to TRBJ1-1, with no clear D. CDR3 size: 13 residues. Germline values: CDR1 SEHNR, CDR2 FQNEAQ (reference sequence). V was shortened by 3 bases and J by 1 base, with 6 bases between the two germline ends. This chain's CDR3 is CASSFLQNTEAFF. CDR3 DNA sequence: TGTGCCAGCAGCTTTCTCCAGAACACTGAAGCTTTCTTT.

The rearrangement links TRBV5-1 to TRBJ2-1; D is possibly TRBD2 (6 bases). With 2 bases removed from V and 4 bases from J, the gap between germline ends came to 10 bases. This CDR3 contains 14 residues. CDR1 is SGHRS, CDR2 YFSETQ, per germline. This chain's CDR3 is CASSLRESYNEQFF. The CDR3 bases are TGCGCCAGCAGCTTACGGGAGTCTTACAATGAGCAGTTCTTC.

The J gene is TRBJ2-5, the V gene TRBV7-3, with D perhaps matching TRBD1 (8 bases). The V and J ends lost 5 bases and 4 bases respectively, with 14 bases between them. The germline CDR1 and CDR2 sequences are SGHTA and FQGTGA. The CDR3 has 14 residues. CDR3 region: CASSRTGRGETQYF. In DNA form, the CDR3 reads TGTGCCAGCAGCAGGACAGGGAGGGGAGAGACCCAGTACTTC.

The rearrangement links TRBV10-3 to TRBJ1-2; D unclear. This CDR3 is built from 13 residues. V lost 2 bases and J lost 3, with 7 bases in between. Germline lookup yields CDR1 ENHRY and CDR2 SYGVKD. For the CDR3, the DNA is TGTGCCATCAGTGAGGTGGGTGACTATGGCTACACCTTC. Residues: CAISEVGDYGYTF.

The gene calls are TRBV18 and TRBJ2-2; 12 bases are a match to TRBD2. The CDR3 loop spans 17 amino acids. CDR1 is KGHSH and CDR2 is LQKENI in the germline V gene. The V and J ends lost 0 bases and 4 bases, in that order; junction bases with no gene match: 3. The CDR3 bases are TGTGCCAGCTCACCACCGACTAGCGGGAGTAGCACCGGGGAGCTGTTTTTT. Protein sequence: CASSPPTSGSSTGELFF.

This chain links TRBV2 with TRBJ1-2; 7 nucleotides match TRBD1. V was clipped by 6 bases and J by 3 bases; unmatched bases: 7. The length of the CDR3 is 14 residues. Germline CDR1 SNHLY, CDR2 FYNNEI. The CDR3 region is CASRPGGGYYGYTF. The CDR3 nucleotides are TGTGCCAGCAGGCCAGGGGGGGGGTACTATGGCTACACCTTC.

The rearrangement uses TRBV6-5 and TRBJ2-7; 8 nucleotides align to TRBD1. CDR3 length: 14 residues. Germline assignment: CDR1 MNHEY and CDR2 SVGAGI. The V segment lost 5 bases and the J segment 2 bases; nucleotides outside the gene matches: 5. Here the CDR3 reads CASSLRGRTYEQYF. As DNA, the CDR3 is TGTGCCAGCAGTCTCAGGGGGCGTACCTACGAGCAGTACTTC.

The sample holds one count of this clone. The sample has other DNA sequences that encode this CDR3 too. V and J are TRBV5-1 and TRBJ2-5; no clear D. Trimming took off 0 bases at V and 5 bases at J, with 11 bases between the two ends. Germline CDR1 reads SGHRS; CDR2 reads YFSETQ. The CDR3 length is 14 residues. This chain's CDR3 is CASSLVPGGETQYF. The DNA of the CDR3 is TGCGCCAGCAGCTTGGTCCCGGGTGGTGAGACCCAGTACTTC.

This chain uses TRBV4-2 with TRBJ2-7, with 10 positions matching TRBD1. The CDR3 consists of 14 residues. V trimming: 4 bases; J trimming: 5 bases; junction bases outside the gene matches: 5. Germline V lookup: CDR1 LGHNA, CDR2 YNFKEQ. The CDR3: CASSLGTGDNEQYF. CDR3 sequence (DNA): TGTGCCAGCAGCCTTGGGACAGGGGACAACGAGCAGTACTTC.

V and J are TRBV7-2 and TRBJ2-2; D may be TRBD2 (5 bases). The V and J ends lost 1 base and 6 bases respectively, with 12 bases between them. The CDR3 runs to 15 residues. CDR1 and CDR2 (germline): SGHTA, FQGNSA. In nucleotides, the CDR3 is TGTGCCAGCAGCTTAGAGGCTAGCTTGGCCGGGGAGCTGTTTTTT. This encodes CASSLEASLAGELFF.

The table lists this clone with a count of one. This chain links TRBV28 with TRBJ2-4; the D is unclear. The CDR3 sequence is 15 residues long. V lost 4 bases, J lost 0 bases, and 10 bases lay in between. Germline CDR1 and CDR2: MDHEN and SYDVKM. CDR3 residues: CASSSSKSAKNIQYF. Here the CDR3 DNA reads TGTGCCAGCAGTTCCTCGAAGTCAGCCAAAAACATTCAGTACTTC.

The chain employs TRBV18 and TRBJ2-7; TRBD2 matches 9 bases. Germline CDR1 is KGHSH and CDR2 is LQKENI. CDR3 length: 17 residues. Trimming cost V 3 bases and J 1 base; bases outside gene matches: 10. This CDR3 reads CASSPTGSGRLSYEQYF. As DNA, the CDR3 is TGTGCCAGCTCACCCACCGGCAGCGGGAGGTTATCCTACGAGCAGTACTTC.

This chain links TRBV7-3 with TRBJ1-5, with no clear D. CDR3 length equals 13 residues. Germline loops: CDR1 SGHTA, CDR2 FQGTGA. The germline V and J ends were trimmed by 5 bases and 6 bases, with 11 bases remaining between them. CDR3 amino acids: CASSLGAGQPQHF. CDR3 coding DNA: TGTGCCAGCAGCCTAGGTGCGGGTCAGCCCCAGCATTTT. The variable domain in full, with the rest retrieved from reference TRBV7-3 and TRBJ1-5, is GAGVSQTPSNKVTEKGKYVELRCDPISGHTALYWYRQSLGQGPEFLIYFQGTGAADDSGLPNDRFFAVRPEGSVSTLKIQRTERGDSAVYLCASSLGAGQPQHFGDGTRLSIL.

This sequence joins TRBV2 and TRBJ1-2; D gene uncertain. The V end was cut by 6 bases, the J end by 8 bases, with 10 bases between. The V gene's germline CDR1 is SNHLY and CDR2 FYNNEI. This CDR3 is 11 amino acids long. CDR3 DNA: TGTGCCAGCAGGGTTGGTGGGGGCTACACCTTC. Translating it yields CASRVGGGYTF. Together with reference TRBV2 and TRBJ1-2, the CDR3 gives the full variable domain: EPEVTQTPSHQVTQMGQEVILRCVPISNHLYFYWYRQILGQKVEFLVSFYNNEISEKSEIFDDQFSVERPDGSNFTLKIRSTKLEDSAMYFCASRVGGGYTFGSGTRLTVV.

The chain has TRBV6-4 and TRBJ1-2; TRBD1 agrees at 9 bases. The V and J ends lost 9 bases and 4 bases, in that order; junction bases with no gene match: 6. This CDR3 has 13 residues. CDR1 and CDR2 from the germline V gene are MRHNA and SNTAGT. CDR3 bases: TGTGCCAGTACAGGGGGCGCTGGCTATGGCTACACCTTC. This codes for CASTGGAGYGYTF.

J is TRBJ2-7 and V is TRBV6-1; possibly TRBD1 for D (5 bases). There are 14 residues in the CDR3. Trimming took 5 bases from V and 7 from J, leaving 18 bases between them. Germline lookup yields CDR1 MNHNS and CDR2 SASEGT. The CDR3 loop reads CASSLGANSEEQYF. The CDR3 DNA is TGTGCCAGCAGTCTAGGGGCTAACTCGGAGGAGCAGTACTTC.

J is TRBJ1-4 and V is TRBV5-1, with D maybe TRBD1 (5 bases). Germline-derived CDR1 and CDR2 are SGHRS and YFSETQ. This CDR3 has 15 residues. Trimming stripped 3 bases from V and 4 bases from J, with 13 bases between. As DNA, the CDR3 is TGCGCCAGCAGCTCCGGGGCCCAATTTAATGAAAAACTGTTTTTT. Its protein is CASSSGAQFNEKLFF.

The V gene is TRBV9, the J gene TRBJ2-2, with unresolved D. With 0 bases removed from V and 7 bases from J, the gap between germline ends came to 7 bases. Looked up from germline, CDR1 is SGDLS and CDR2 is YYNGEE. CDR3 length: 13 amino acids. The CDR3 reads CASSVAKSGELFF. DNA of the CDR3: TGTGCCAGCAGCGTAGCCAAGAGCGGGGAGCTGTTTTTT. Full variable domain (remainder filled in from reference TRBV9 and TRBJ2-2): DSGVTQTPKHLITATGQRVTLRCSPRSGDLSVYWYQQSLDQGLQFLIQYYNGEERAKGNILERFSAQQFPDLHSELNLSSLELGDSALYFCASSVAKSGELFFGEGSRLTVL.

The count of this clone is one. The chain combines TRBV6-1 with TRBJ1-4, with unresolved D. Trimming stripped 2 bases from V and 9 bases from J, with 7 bases between. Germline lookup yields CDR1 MNHNS and CDR2 SASEGT. The CDR3 contains 12 residues. The CDR3 nucleotides read TGTGCCAGCAGTGAAAACAGAAAAAAACTGTTTTTT. Translated: CASSENRKKLFF.

V gene TRBV27 combines with J gene TRBJ1-3; D remains unclear. The CDR3 extends over 18 amino acids. The V and J ends lost 5 bases and 0 bases respectively, with 20 bases between them. Germline V gives CDR1 MNHEY, CDR2 SMNVEV (reference sequence). This CDR3 reads CASSPSNGRLSSGNTIYF. DNA for the CDR3: TGTGCCAGCAGTCCTAGCAATGGCAGGCTAAGCTCTGGAAACACCATATATTTT.

This clone has a handful of counts. The CDR3 DNA follows: TGTGCCAGCAGGTCAGGGTCGGGCGGCTATGGCTACACCTTC. It codes for CASRSGSGGYGYTF. V and J are TRBV5-4 and TRBJ1-2; possibly TRBD1 for D (5 bases). Per germline, CDR1 SGHNT and CDR2 YYREEE (reference sequence). The CDR3 is made up of 14 amino acids. Deletions cut 5 bases from V and 4 bases from J, with 15 bases between.

The rearrangement uses TRBV11-2 and TRBJ2-5, with D possibly TRBD1 on 6 matching bases. Trimming pared 3 bases from V and 10 bases from J, leaving 15 bases between. Germline CDR1 is SGHAT and CDR2 is FQNNGV. The CDR3 runs 13 residues. The CDR3 reads CASSFWGPYGQYF. CDR3 nucleotides: TGTGCCAGCAGCTTCTGGGGGCCCTACGGCCAGTACTTC.

The chain couples TRBV27 to TRBJ2-1, with D maybe TRBD2 (6 bases). With 4 bases removed from V and 3 bases from J, the gap between germline ends came to 10 bases. This CDR3 is built from 14 residues. Germline assignment: CDR1 MNHEY and CDR2 SMNVEV (reference sequence). CDR3 sequence reads: CASSYGSGYNEQFF. In nucleotides, the CDR3 is TGTGCCAGCAGTTACGGTAGCGGCTACAATGAGCAGTTCTTC.

The rearrangement uses TRBV6-5 and TRBJ2-5; D is possibly TRBD1 (6 bases). The germline gives CDR1 MNHEY, CDR2 SVGAGI. V was shortened by 2 bases and J by 4 bases, with 11 bases between the two germline ends. This CDR3 has 14 amino acids. In DNA, the CDR3 is TGTGCCAGCAGTTACGTGAGGGGGTCAGAGACCCAGTACTTC. Translation gives CASSYVRGSETQYF.

The chain recombines TRBV6-1 with TRBJ2-2, with D perhaps TRBD2 (5 bases). The CDR3 runs to 14 residues. In germline, CDR1 is MNHNS, CDR2 SASEGT. Trimming removed 4 bases from V and 3 bases from J, with 9 bases in between. The CDR3 sequence is CASSVMEDTGELFF. In DNA form, the CDR3 reads TGTGCCAGCAGTGTTATGGAGGACACCGGGGAGCTGTTTTTT.

The chain combines TRBV15 with TRBJ1-4; possible D gene TRBD1, 5 bases. The CDR3 covers 17 residues. V shed 5 bases and J shed 4 bases, with 20 bases lying between them. Looked up from germline, CDR1 is LNHNV and CDR2 is YYDKDF (reference sequence). For the CDR3, the DNA is TGTGCCACCAGCCGTGGGGGAAGGATCGGGTATAATGAAAAACTGTTTTTT. This translates into CATSRGGRIGYNEKLFF.

The sample holds one count of this clone. The rearrangement links TRBV5-4 to TRBJ2-1, with 7 bases lining up with TRBD1. J lost 0 bases, V lost 2 bases, and 2 bases had no gene match. Germline V lookup: CDR1 SGHNT, CDR2 YYREEE (reference sequence). The CDR3 has 15 residues. DNA for the CDR3: TGTGCCAGCAGCTTAAGGACAGGCTCCTACAATGAGCAGTTCTTC. This translates into CASSLRTGSYNEQFF. Drawing the rest from reference TRBV5-4 and TRBJ2-1, the complete variable domain is ETGVTQSPTHLIKTRGQQVTLRCSSQSGHNTVSWYQQALGQGPQFIFQYYREEENGRGNFPPRFSGLQFPNYSSELNVNALELDDSALYLCASSLRTGSYNEQFFGPGTRLTVL.